These 25 T cell receptor beta chains came from one sample sequenced in a study of beta chain features in type 1 diabetes. Study findings and constraints: Within each of all four CD4+ subsets, Type 1 diabetes patients had TCRB CDR3s that were moderately but significantly shorter.

The study reverse transcribed the entire isolated RNA, so it sequenced expressed TCRB transcripts. Assay: immunoSEQ multiplex PCR; the TCRdb copy retains only in-frame clones and omits some. The sample shows 300,000 to 450,000 clones, roughly 12% of them seen only once. Their target antigens are unknown. Sample: naive CD4+ T cells from blood. The source of these receptors is a woman aged 18-29 years with type 1 diabetes.

The rearrangement uses TRBV28 and TRBJ2-2; the D is unclear. Germline CDR1 is MDHEN and CDR2 is SYDVKM. The CDR3 totals 13 residues. V was trimmed by 7 bases and J by 2 bases, leaving 8 bases between them. CDR3 sequence: CASTSVNTGELFF. CDR3 in DNA: TGTGCCAGCACATCAGTAAACACCGGGGAGCTGTTTTTT.

This clone was detected a few times. V gene TRBV15 combines with J gene TRBJ1-1, with 9 positions matching TRBD1. The CDR3 runs 15 residues. The germline V gene has CDR1 LNHNV and CDR2 YYDKDF (reference sequence). Trimming cost V 6 bases and J 1 base; bases outside gene matches: 6. The CDR3 is CATSSDRGANTEAFF. Written as DNA, the CDR3 is TGTGCCACCAGTTCCGACAGGGGGGCGAACACTGAAGCTTTCTTT.

This clone has more than one count but fewer than ten. CDR3 sequence reads: CASSATQGQGFGNEKLFF. The CDR3 bases are TGTGCCAGCAGTGCGACCCAAGGACAGGGATTCGGTAATGAAAAACTGTTTTTT. The rearrangement uses TRBV25-1 and TRBJ1-4; 8 bases match TRBD1. The V and J ends lost 4 bases and 4 bases, in that order; junction bases with no gene match: 14. Germline loops: CDR1 MGHDK, CDR2 SYGVNS. The CDR3 length is 18 residues.

The chain employs TRBV6-5 and TRBJ1-3; TRBD1 is a possible D gene (6 bases). The germline V gene has CDR1 MNHEY and CDR2 SVGAGI. Trimming stripped 8 bases from V and 4 bases from J, with 12 bases between. The CDR3 is 13 amino acids. The CDR3 DNA is TGTGCCAGCGGGACAAGGAGAGGAAACACCATATATTTT. Protein sequence: CASGTRRGNTIYF.

This chain joins TRBV4-3 and TRBJ2-1; D might be TRBD1 (5 bases). V was shortened by 0 bases and J by 3 bases, with 9 bases between the two germline ends. Per germline, CDR1 LGHNA and CDR2 YSLEER. The CDR3 runs 15 residues. CDR3 nucleotide sequence: TGCGCCAGCAGCCAAGATCGAGACAGCTACAATGAGCAGTTCTTC. This codes for CASSQDRDSYNEQFF.

CDR3 sequence: CASSKSGGAEDTQYF. The CDR3 nucleotides are TGTGCCAGCAGTAAAAGCGGGGGGGCCGAAGATACGCAGTATTTT. The gene calls are TRBV25-1 and TRBJ2-3; 10 bases agree with TRBD2. The CDR3 covers 15 residues. Per germline, CDR1 MGHDK and CDR2 SYGVNS. V trimming: 5 bases; J trimming: 5 bases; junction bases outside the gene matches: 7.

This clone was seen a few times. V is TRBV4-1 and J is TRBJ1-1; D may be TRBD1 (5 bases). V lost 2 bases to trimming and J lost 1 base, with 17 bases between them. CDR3 length: 17 residues. Germline loops: CDR1 MGHRA, CDR2 YSYEKL. CDR3 in amino acids: CASSQLNIRVSNTEAFF. In DNA form, the CDR3 reads TGCGCCAGCAGCCAATTAAACATCAGGGTTTCGAACACTGAAGCTTTCTTT.

This clone was found a few times. This chain joins TRBV19 and TRBJ1-2, with a tentative D call TRBD1 (5 bases). The V gene lost 6 bases and the J gene lost 9 bases, with 17 bases spanning the gap. Germline values: CDR1 LNHDA, CDR2 SQIVND (reference sequence). CDR3 length: 13 amino acids. The CDR3 protein is CASSPRQGLRYTF. The CDR3 coding sequence is TGTGCCAGTAGCCCTCGCCAGGGTTTACGCTACACCTTC.

The rearrangement joins TRBV6-1 to TRBJ2-5; the D gene is possibly TRBD1 (6 bases). V was shortened by 4 bases and J by 0 bases, with 12 bases between the two germline ends. The CDR3 contains 15 residues. Germline values: CDR1 MNHNS, CDR2 SASEGT. CDR3: CASSGPGQNQETQYF. DNA of the CDR3: TGTGCCAGCAGTGGCCCTGGACAGAACCAAGAGACCCAGTACTTC.

The chain is built from TRBV9 and TRBJ2-7; D may be TRBD2 (5 bases). Germline values: CDR1 SGDLS, CDR2 YYNGEE. Deletions cut 0 bases from V and 4 bases from J, with 11 bases between. The CDR3 is 14 residues long. The CDR3 region has the DNA TGTGCCAGCAGCGTAGCGGTGGGAGTATACGAGCAGTACTTC. Encoded protein: CASSVAVGVYEQYF.

A word on this clone: The sample holds other DNA sequences that translate to the same CDR3. CDR3 in DNA: TGCAGTGCGCGGGGAGGGGGCGAGCAGTACTTC. As protein: CSARGGGEQYF. This chain uses TRBV20-1 with TRBJ2-7, with a possible D match to TRBD2 (7 bases). V lost 6 bases and J lost 6, with 12 bases in between. The CDR3 spans 11 residues. Germline V CDR1 and CDR2: DFQATT, SNEGSKA (reference sequence).

This clone was detected a few times. The chain links TRBV7-9 to TRBJ2-7; the D is unclear. From germline, CDR1 is SEHNR and CDR2 FQNEAQ (reference sequence). V was trimmed by 5 bases and J by 2 bases, leaving 7 bases between them. The CDR3 covers 12 residues. The CDR3 here is CASSGAAYEQYF. CDR3 in DNA: TGTGCCAGCAGCGGAGCTGCCTACGAGCAGTACTTC.

The rearrangement links TRBV27 to TRBJ1-2, with 9 bases aligning to TRBD1. CDR1 is MNHEY, CDR2 SMNVEV, per germline (reference sequence). This CDR3 has 14 amino acids. V lost 5 bases, J lost 7 bases, and 8 bases stayed unmatched. The CDR3 protein is CASSPGTGRVGYTF. Written as DNA, the CDR3 is TGTGCCAGCAGTCCTGGGACAGGGAGAGTTGGCTACACCTTC.

This clone was counted between two and nine times. The CDR3 nucleotides read TGTGCCAGCAGCGTAGAAAGCGGGAGAATCTACGAGCAGTACTTC. This gives the protein CASSVESGRIYEQYF. V and J are TRBV9 and TRBJ2-7; TRBD2 aligns across 8 bases. Per the germline V gene, CDR1 is SGDLS and CDR2 is YYNGEE. The CDR3 spans 15 residues. With V trimmed by 0 bases and J by 3 bases, 5 bases remained unmatched.

This rearrangement joins TRBV10-3 to TRBJ2-1, with 10 bases matching TRBD2. The V gene's germline CDR1 is ENHRY and CDR2 SYGVKD. CDR3 length: 15 amino acids. Germline trimming cut 6 bases from V and 4 bases from J; bases unmatched to any gene: 6. In nucleotides, the CDR3 is TGTGCCATCAGATTGACTAGCGGGTTTTACAATGAGCAGTTCTTC. This codes for CAIRLTSGFYNEQFF.

This clone was observed a few times. The genes are TRBV7-9 and TRBJ2-5; TRBD2 matches at 12 bases. Germline V CDR1 and CDR2: SEHNR, FQNEAQ (reference sequence). V trimming: 1 base; J trimming: 4 bases; junction bases outside the gene matches: 4. This CDR3 region has 16 residues. The CDR3 loop is CASSLGLAGAGETQYF. CDR3 sequence (DNA): TGTGCCAGCAGCTTAGGACTAGCGGGGGCCGGAGAGACCCAGTACTTC.

The chain links TRBV11-2 to TRBJ2-3; 7 bases match TRBD2. This CDR3 region has 12 residues. Trimming took 5 bases from V and 10 from J; bases not matched to a gene: 6. CDR1 SGHAT and CDR2 FQNNGV come from the germline V gene. The CDR3 DNA reads TGTGCCAGCAGCCTAAGCGGGACTGCGCAGTATTTT. Protein: CASSLSGTAQYF.

This clone was found a few times. The V gene is TRBV9, the J gene TRBJ2-3, with D possibly matching TRBD2 (7 bases). V was pared by 1 base and J by 7 bases, with 13 bases between. In germline, CDR1 is SGDLS, CDR2 YYNGEE. This CDR3 is 14 amino acids long. CDR3 nucleotides: TGTGCCAGCAGCGTAAGGGGGAGGGCGAATACGCAGTATTTT. This gives the protein CASSVRGRANTQYF.

The sample holds a few counts of this clone. The chain uses TRBV7-9 and TRBJ2-1; tentative D call: TRBD2 (6 bases). V shed 1 base and J shed 6 bases, with 10 bases lying between them. This CDR3 contains 14 residues. CDR1 is SEHNR, CDR2 FQNEAQ, per germline (reference sequence). The CDR3 DNA follows: TGTGCCAGCAGCTTAGGGCAGGGAGGCAATGAGCAGTTCTTC. It yields the protein CASSLGQGGNEQFF. Full variable domain (outside the CDR3, taken from reference TRBV7-9 and TRBJ2-1): DTGVSQNPRHKITKRGQNVTFRCDPISEHNRLYWYRQTLGQGPEFLTYFQNEAQLEKSRLLSDRFSAERPKGSFSTLEIQRTEQGDSAMYLCASSLGQGGNEQFFGPGTRLTVL.

V gene TRBV25-1 combines with J gene TRBJ1-2; D possibly corresponds to TRBD1 (5 bases). V was shortened by 8 bases and J by 1 base, with 11 bases between the two germline ends. Germline-derived CDR1 and CDR2 are MGHDK and SYGVNS. This CDR3 region has 13 residues. The CDR3 region is CASLGPNNYGYTF. DNA of the CDR3: TGTGCCAGCTTGGGGCCCAATAACTATGGCTACACCTTC.

This clone has more than one count but fewer than ten. The chain carries TRBV18 and TRBJ2-7; 7 nucleotides agree with TRBD2. Per germline, CDR1 KGHSH and CDR2 LQKENI. The CDR3 runs 15 residues. V dropped 0 bases and J dropped 5; count of bases not matched to a gene: 7. The CDR3 coding sequence is TGTGCCAGCTCACCACCTCGAGCGGGGTCGGACGAGCAGTACTTC. This sequence encodes CASSPPRAGSDEQYF. The variable domain in full, completed from reference TRBV18 and TRBJ2-7, reads NAGVMQNPRHLVRRRGQEARLRCSPMKGHSHVYWYRQLPEEGLKFMVYLQKENIIDESGMPKERFSAEFPKEGPSILRIQQVVRGDSAAYFCASSPPRAGSDEQYFGPGTRLTVT.

This clone was detected a few times. The chain uses TRBV7-9 and TRBJ1-4, with TRBD1 matching 7 bases. The CDR3 length is 14 residues. V shed 10 bases, J shed 3 bases, and the junction held 8 bases outside the gene matches. The germline gives CDR1 SEHNR, CDR2 FQNEAQ (reference sequence). The CDR3 region has the DNA TGTGCCACCTCCCCGGGACAGCCTAATGAAAAACTGTTTTTT. Residues: CATSPGQPNEKLFF.

This clone appeared a few times. The rearrangement links TRBV5-4 to TRBJ2-5; a weak D match, TRBD2 (5 bases). The ends were cut back, 5 bases at V and 4 bases at J, with 18 bases in the middle. Germline assignment: CDR1 SGHNT and CDR2 YYREEE (reference sequence). The CDR3 is 15 amino acids. The CDR3 spells CASRGDLALVETQYF. The CDR3, as DNA: TGTGCCAGCAGGGGCGACCTAGCTTTGGTAGAGACCCAGTACTTC.

This sequence joins TRBV28 and TRBJ1-5; 8 nucleotides line up with TRBD1. Germline V gives CDR1 MDHEN, CDR2 SYDVKM. This CDR3 has 16 residues. The J segment lost 1 base and the V segment lost 8 bases, leaving 10 bases of the junction unmatched. The CDR3 bases are TGTGCCAGCGTAAAAGACGACAGGGGCAGCAATCAGCCCCAGCATTTT. Its protein is CASVKDDRGSNQPQHF.

As DNA, the CDR3 is TGTGCCAGCTCACGGGATGGACAGGGGGCTACTGAAGCTTTCTTT. It translates to CASSRDGQGATEAFF. The chain carries TRBV18 and TRBJ1-1, with 11 bases fitting TRBD1. This CDR3 contains 15 residues. J was trimmed by 5 bases and V by 4 bases; bases with no gene match: 6. The V gene's germline CDR1 is KGHSH and CDR2 LQKENI. Drawing the rest from reference TRBV18 and TRBJ1-1, the complete variable domain is NAGVMQNPRHLVRRRGQEARLRCSPMKGHSHVYWYRQLPEEGLKFMVYLQKENIIDESGMPKERFSAEFPKEGPSILRIQQVVRGDSAAYFCASSRDGQGATEAFFGQGTRLTVV.